This TCR beta chain was captured in a study of blood T cell repertoires in COVID-19. Study context: The analysed material was cDNA or gDNA that came from T cells, B-cell-depleted T cells, or PBMCs.

This CDR3 contains 16 residues. Trimming cost V 5 bases and J 5 bases; bases outside gene matches: 10. CDR1 and CDR2 (germline): MNHEY, SMNVEV (reference sequence). TCRdb's copy holds only in-frame clones and misses some; the assay was immunoSEQ multiplex PCR. The table has approximately 110,000 clones, 83% seen once. The sequence came from a woman aged 55-69 years with acute or convalescent COVID-19. The rearrangement uses TRBV27 and TRBJ2-2; 8 bases are a match to TRBD2. Sequencing input: peripheral blood. DNA of the CDR3: TGTGCCAGCAGTACCCTATATAGCGGGGTGACCGGGGAGCTGTTTTTT. It encodes CASSTLYSGVTGELFF.